The clone carrying this TCR beta chain was counted between two and nine times. The data were taken from a study of T-cell reconstitution after alpha-beta-depleted transplantation in children. Germline V gene data show CDR1 as MNHNS and CDR2 as SASEGT. This CDR3 spans 15 amino acids. After removal of 4 bases from V and 6 bases from J, the junction contained 10 bases not matched to a gene. This sample's TCRbeta library carried unique molecular identifier barcodes. TCRdb analysed the PCR reads with MiXCR anew, one entry per CDR3 protein. The profile covers 610,000 or so distinct CDR3 sequences, with around 27% appearing a single time and under 45% taken by the ten largest.

The receptor was isolated from a boy younger than two with Wiskott-Aldrich syndrome, due to receive a stem cell transplant. This rearrangement joins TRBV6-1 to TRBJ2-7; 9 bases fit TRBD1. The sequencing here drew on PBMCs, taken before TCRalphabeta/CD19-depleted stem cell transplant. For the CDR3, the DNA is TGTGCCAGCAGTGCCCGAACAGGGGGCGCTTTCGAGCAGTACTTC. Translating gives CASSARTGGAFEQYF.